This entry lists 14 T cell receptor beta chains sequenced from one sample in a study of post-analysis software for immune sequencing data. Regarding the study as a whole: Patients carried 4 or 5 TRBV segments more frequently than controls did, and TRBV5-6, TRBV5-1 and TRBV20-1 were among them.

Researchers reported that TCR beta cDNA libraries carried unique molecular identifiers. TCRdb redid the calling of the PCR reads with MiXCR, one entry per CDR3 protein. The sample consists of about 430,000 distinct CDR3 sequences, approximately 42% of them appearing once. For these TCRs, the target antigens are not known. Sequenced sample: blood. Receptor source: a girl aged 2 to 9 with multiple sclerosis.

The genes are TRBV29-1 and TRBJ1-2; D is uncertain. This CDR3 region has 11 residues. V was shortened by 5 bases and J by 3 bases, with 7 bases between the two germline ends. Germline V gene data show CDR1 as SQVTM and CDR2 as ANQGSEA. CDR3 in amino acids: CSVRDYYGYTF. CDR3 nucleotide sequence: TGCAGCGTTAGGGATTACTATGGCTACACCTTC. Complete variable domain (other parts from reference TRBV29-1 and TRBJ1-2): SAVISQKPSRDICQRGTSLTIQCQVDSQVTMMFWYRQQPGQSLTLIATANQGSEATYESGFVIDKFPISRPNLTFSTLTVSNMSPEDSSIYLCSVRDYYGYTFGSGTRLTVV.

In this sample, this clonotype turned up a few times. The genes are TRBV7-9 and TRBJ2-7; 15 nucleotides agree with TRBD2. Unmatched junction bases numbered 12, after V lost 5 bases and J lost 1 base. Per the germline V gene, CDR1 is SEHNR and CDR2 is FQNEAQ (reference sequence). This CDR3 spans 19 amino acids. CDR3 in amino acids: CASSPRTSGRELFSYEQYF. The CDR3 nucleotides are TGTGCCAGCAGCCCACGGACTAGCGGGAGGGAGCTTTTTTCCTACGAGCAGTACTTC.

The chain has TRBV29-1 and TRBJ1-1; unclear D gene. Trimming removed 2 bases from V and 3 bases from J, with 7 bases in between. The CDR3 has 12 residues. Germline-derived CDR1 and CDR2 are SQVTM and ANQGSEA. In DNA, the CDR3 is TGCAGCGTTGAACATCAGGACACTGAAGCTTTCTTT. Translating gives CSVEHQDTEAFF.

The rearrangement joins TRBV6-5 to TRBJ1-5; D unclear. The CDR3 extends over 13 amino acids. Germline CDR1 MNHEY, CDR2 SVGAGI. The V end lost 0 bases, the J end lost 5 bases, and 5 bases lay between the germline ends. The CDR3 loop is CASSYSHDQPQHF. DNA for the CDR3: TGTGCCAGCAGTTACTCTCACGATCAGCCCCAGCATTTT.

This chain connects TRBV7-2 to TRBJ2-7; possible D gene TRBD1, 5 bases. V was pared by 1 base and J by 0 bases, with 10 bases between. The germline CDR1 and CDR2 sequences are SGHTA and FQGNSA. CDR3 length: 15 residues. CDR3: CASSLEGLSSYEQYF. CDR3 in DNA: TGTGCCAGCAGCTTAGAGGGGTTGAGCTCCTACGAGCAGTACTTC. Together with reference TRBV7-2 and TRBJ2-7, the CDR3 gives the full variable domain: GAGVSQSPSNKVTEKGKDVELRCDPISGHTALYWYRQSLGQGLEFLIYFQGNSAPDKSGLPSDRFSAERTGGSVSTLTIQRTQQEDSAVYLCASSLEGLSSYEQYFGPGTRLTVT.

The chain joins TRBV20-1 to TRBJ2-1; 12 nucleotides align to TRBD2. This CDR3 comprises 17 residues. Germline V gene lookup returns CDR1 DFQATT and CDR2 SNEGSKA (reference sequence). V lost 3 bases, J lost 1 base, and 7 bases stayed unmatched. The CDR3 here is CSASLAGGPGSYNEQFF. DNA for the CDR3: TGCAGTGCTAGTCTAGCGGGAGGGCCGGGGTCCTACAATGAGCAGTTCTTC.

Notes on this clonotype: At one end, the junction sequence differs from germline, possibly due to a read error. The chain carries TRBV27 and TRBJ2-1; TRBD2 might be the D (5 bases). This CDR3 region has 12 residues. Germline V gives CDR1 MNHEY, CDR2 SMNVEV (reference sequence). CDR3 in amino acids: CDSGRGYNEQFF. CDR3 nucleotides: TGTGACAGCGGCCGAGGCTACAATGAGCAGTTCTTC.

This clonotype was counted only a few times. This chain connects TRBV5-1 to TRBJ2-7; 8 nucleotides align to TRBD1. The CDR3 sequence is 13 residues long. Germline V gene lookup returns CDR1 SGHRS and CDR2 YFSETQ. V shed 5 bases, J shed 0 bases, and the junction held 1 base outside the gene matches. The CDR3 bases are TGCGCCAGCAGTCAGGGGGCCTCCTACGAGCAGTACTTC. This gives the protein CASSQGASYEQYF.

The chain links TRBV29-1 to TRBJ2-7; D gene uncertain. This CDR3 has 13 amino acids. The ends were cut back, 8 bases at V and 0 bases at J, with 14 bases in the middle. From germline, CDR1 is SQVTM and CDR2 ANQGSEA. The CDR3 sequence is CSIIWRSSYEQYF. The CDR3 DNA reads TGCAGCATCATTTGGCGGAGCTCCTACGAGCAGTACTTC.

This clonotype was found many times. CDR3 bases: TGTGCCAGCAGTTACTCCTCCTACGAGCAGTACTTC. As protein: CASSYSSYEQYF. This sequence joins TRBV6-2 or TRBV6-3 and TRBJ2-7; D is undetermined. Trimming pared 0 bases from V and 0 bases from J, leaving 0 bases between. The CDR3 runs to 12 residues. The germline V gene encodes CDR1 MNHEY and CDR2 SVGEGT.

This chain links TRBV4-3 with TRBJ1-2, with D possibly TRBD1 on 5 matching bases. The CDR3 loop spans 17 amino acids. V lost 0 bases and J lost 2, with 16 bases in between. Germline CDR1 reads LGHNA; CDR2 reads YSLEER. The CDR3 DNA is TGCGCCAGCAGCCAAGATCGTGTTGGGGCGTCAAACTATGGCTACACCTTC. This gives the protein CASSQDRVGASNYGYTF.

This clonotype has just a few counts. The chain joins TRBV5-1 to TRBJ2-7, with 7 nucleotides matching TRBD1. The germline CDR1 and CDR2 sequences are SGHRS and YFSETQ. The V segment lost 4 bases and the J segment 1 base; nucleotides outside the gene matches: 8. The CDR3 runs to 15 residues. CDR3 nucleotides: TGCGCCAGCAGCCTTACCGGGACAGCGTCCTACGAGCAGTACTTC. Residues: CASSLTGTASYEQYF.

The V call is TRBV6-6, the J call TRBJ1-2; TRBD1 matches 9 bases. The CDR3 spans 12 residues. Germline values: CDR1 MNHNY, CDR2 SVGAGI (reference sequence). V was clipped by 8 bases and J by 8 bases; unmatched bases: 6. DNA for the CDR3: TGTGCCAGCGGAAACAGGGGGCGCGGCTACACCTTC. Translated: CASGNRGRGYTF.

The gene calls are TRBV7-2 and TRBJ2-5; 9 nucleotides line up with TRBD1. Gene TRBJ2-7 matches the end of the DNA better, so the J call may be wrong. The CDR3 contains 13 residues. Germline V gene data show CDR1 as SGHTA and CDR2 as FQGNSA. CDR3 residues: CASSTGQGTEQYF. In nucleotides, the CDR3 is TGTGCCAGCAGCACAGGACAGGGGACCGAGCAGTACTTC.